Below, 22 T cell receptor beta chains from the same sample are listed, as sequenced in a study of T cell responses to AZD1222 COVID-19 vaccine (dated by TCRdb to the early 2020s). Library construction relied on the immunoSEQ multiplex PCR assay. What TCRdb holds here is the immuneACCESS table cut down to in-frame rearrangements. Part of the clones is not present; checked against another copy, under half of the missing clones reflect an unresolved V gene, and the others are unexplained. A total of tens of thousands of clones appear in this sample, roughly 87% of them only once. Of the sample, 9.5% to 13% falls within the top ten clones. This specimen's time point label, per the study, means: about 28 days (+/-7) after the second vaccine dose. Material: peripheral blood, obtained 28 days after the second AZD1222 dose. These receptors all come from an adult who received the AZD1222 COVID-19 vaccine.

The chain has TRBV9 and TRBJ2-1; 7 bases are shared with TRBD1. CDR3 size: 15 residues. The trim removed 5 bases at V and 6 bases at J, leaving 11 bases unmatched. Germline lookup yields CDR1 SGDLS and CDR2 YYNGEE. CDR3 loop: CASSSTGTAFNEQFF. The CDR3 nucleotides are TGTGCCAGCAGTTCTACCGGGACAGCCTTCAATGAGCAGTTCTTC.

The rearrangement uses TRBV3-1 (or the pseudogene TRBV3-2) and TRBJ2-5; 8 bases line up with TRBD1. Germline CDR1 is LGHDT and CDR2 is YNNKEL (reference sequence). V lost 4 bases to trimming and J lost 5 bases; unmatched junction nucleotides: 6. The CDR3 is 14 residues long. The CDR3 protein is CASSPTGAGETQYF. Written as DNA, the CDR3 is TGTGCCAGCAGCCCGACAGGGGCGGGGGAGACCCAGTACTTC.

The V and J genes are TRBV7-6 and TRBJ2-7, with D hard to call. CDR3 length equals 10 residues. The germline CDR1 and CDR2 sequences are SGHVS and FNYEAQ. CDR3 nucleotide sequence: TGTGCGCCTTACCCCGGCGAGCAGTACTTC. Amino acid sequence: CAPYPGEQYF.

This chain uses TRBV19 with TRBJ2-3; a possible D gene is TRBD1 (6 bases). This CDR3 has 13 residues. V was clipped by 1 base and J by 4 bases, with 6 bases between them. CDR1 and CDR2 from the germline V gene are LNHDA and SQIVND (reference sequence). In nucleotides, the CDR3 is TGTGCCAGTAGTATAGGACAGGCAGATACGCAGTATTTT. Translating gives CASSIGQADTQYF. Filled out from reference TRBV19 and TRBJ2-3, the complete variable domain reads DGGITQSPKYLFRKEGQNVTLSCEQNLNHDAMYWYRQDPGQGLRLIYYSQIVNDFQKGDIAEGYSVSREKKESFPLTVTSAQKNPTAFYLCASSIGQADTQYFGPGTRLTVL.

This clone came up a few times. This chain uses TRBV2 with TRBJ2-7; possible D gene TRBD2, 7 bases. The germline V and J ends were trimmed by 3 bases and 9 bases, with 12 bases remaining between them. Germline-derived CDR1 and CDR2 are SNHLY and FYNNEI. The CDR3 is made up of 12 amino acids. In DNA form, the CDR3 reads TGTGCCAGCAGTGAGCGGGGGCGCGGGCAGTACTTC. Translated: CASSERGRGQYF.

The V call is TRBV5-1, the J call TRBJ2-2; D call uncertain. The length of the CDR3 is 16 residues. Germline V lookup: CDR1 SGHRS, CDR2 YFSETQ. V shed 0 bases and J shed 2 bases, with 11 bases lying between them. The CDR3 reads CASSLDRLANTGELFF. The CDR3 DNA follows: TGCGCCAGCAGCTTGGATAGGTTGGCTAACACCGGGGAGCTGTTTTTT.

The chain joins TRBV6-6 to TRBJ1-2; tentatively, D is TRBD1 (6 bases). V lost 6 bases, J lost 3 bases, and 11 bases lay in between. Germline V gene data show CDR1 as MNHNY and CDR2 as SVGAGI (reference sequence). This CDR3 is built from 13 residues. The DNA of the CDR3 is TGTGCCAGCAGGGGGGCGGGGGACTATGGCTACACCTTC. Protein sequence: CASRGAGDYGYTF.

This clone showed up just once. This chain joins TRBV4-2 and TRBJ1-6; D possibly corresponds to TRBD1 (6 bases). This CDR3 region has 15 residues. The V gene's germline CDR1 is LGHNA and CDR2 YNFKEQ. V was cut by 0 bases and J by 8 bases, with 11 bases left in between. CDR3 coding DNA: TGTGCCAGCAGCCAAGATATAGGGGGTCATTCACCCCTCCACTTT. Its translation is CASSQDIGGHSPLHF.

A few counts support this clone. The sample carries other DNA sequences with the same CDR3. Here the CDR3 DNA reads TGTGCCAGCTCCCCCGGGTTAGGGGAAAAACTGTTTTTT. Its protein product is CASSPGLGEKLFF. The V and J genes are TRBV18 and TRBJ1-4, with D hard to call. The germline V gene encodes CDR1 KGHSH and CDR2 LQKENI. The V end was cut by 6 bases, the J end by 8 bases, with 13 bases between. This CDR3 is built from 13 residues.

Turning to this clone: One end of the junction varies from germline; a read error may be responsible. The chain uses TRBV2 and TRBJ1-3; D is unclear. This CDR3 is built from 14 residues. Germline V CDR1 and CDR2: SNHLY, FYNNEI. CDR3 residues: CASREGFAGNTIYF. The CDR3 bases are TGTGCCAGCAGGGAAGGGTTTGCTGGAAACACCATATATTTT. The variable domain in full, completed from reference TRBV2 and TRBJ1-3, reads EPEVTQTPSHQVTQMGQEVILRCVPISNHLYFYWYRQILGQKVEFLVSFYNNEISEKSEIFDDQFSVERPDGSNFTLKIRSTKLEDSAMYFCASREGFAGNTIYFGEGSWLTVV.

The chain employs TRBV4-2 and TRBJ2-7; 7 bases map to TRBD2. The CDR3 length is 14 residues. With 3 bases clipped from V and 7 bases from J, the junction kept 9 bases outside the gene matches. Germline CDR1 and CDR2: LGHNA and YNFKEQ. The chain's CDR3 is CASSHGGGSGEQYF. The DNA of the CDR3 is TGTGCCAGCAGCCATGGGGGAGGGAGTGGGGAGCAGTACTTC.

The J gene is TRBJ1-1, the V gene TRBV28; TRBD1 is a possible D gene (6 bases). CDR1 is MDHEN, CDR2 SYDVKM, per germline. This CDR3 region has 14 residues. Trimming took off 6 bases at V and 3 bases at J, with 14 bases between the two ends. CDR3 amino acids: CASRPGAGYTEAFF. CDR3 in DNA: TGTGCCAGCAGGCCAGGGGCGGGTTACACTGAAGCTTTCTTT.

The chain employs TRBV7-3 and TRBJ1-2; D remains ambiguous. The V end lost 7 bases, the J end lost 7 bases, and 19 bases lay between the germline ends. CDR1 SGHTA and CDR2 FQGTGA come from the germline V gene. The CDR3 length is 14 residues. The CDR3 region is CASKEGVYVGGYTF. CDR3 DNA sequence: TGTGCCAGCAAGGAAGGCGTTTACGTCGGTGGCTACACCTTC. Full variable domain (remainder filled in from reference TRBV7-3 and TRBJ1-2): GAGVSQTPSNKVTEKGKYVELRCDPISGHTALYWYRQSLGQGPEFLIYFQGTGAADDSGLPNDRFFAVRPEGSVSTLKIQRTERGDSAVYLCASKEGVYVGGYTFGSGTRLTVV.

The chain combines TRBV15 with TRBJ2-3; TRBD1 aligns across 10 bases. J lost 4 bases, V lost 3 bases, and 19 bases had no gene match. Germline V gene lookup returns CDR1 LNHNV and CDR2 YYDKDF (reference sequence). The CDR3 runs 20 residues. CDR3 coding DNA: TGTGCCACCAGCAGTCTCCGGGACAGGGGAAATTTAGTCTCGTCAGATACGCAGTATTTT. Protein: CATSSLRDRGNLVSSDTQYF. The complete variable domain, with remaining parts taken from reference TRBV15 and TRBJ2-3, reads DAMVIQNPRYQVTQFGKPVTLSCSQTLNHNVMYWYQQKSSQAPKLLFHYYDKDFNNEADTPDNFQSRRPNTSFCFLDIRSPGLGDTAMYLCATSSLRDRGNLVSSDTQYFGPGTRLTVL.

V usage is TRBV6-5 and J usage is TRBJ1-2, with D possibly TRBD1 on 5 matching bases. The V end was cut by 2 bases, the J end by 7 bases, with 14 bases between. The CDR3 consists of 14 residues. Germline CDR1 is MNHEY and CDR2 is SVGAGI. CDR3 nucleotide sequence: TGTGCCAGCAGTTACCGAGACAGAAGAAGTGGCTACACCTTC. Residues: CASSYRDRRSGYTF.

The gene calls are TRBV5-1 and TRBJ2-5, with 7 bases identical to TRBD2. The germline V gene encodes CDR1 SGHRS and CDR2 YFSETQ. The CDR3 covers 16 residues. V lost 4 bases to trimming and J lost 7 bases; unmatched junction nucleotides: 16. The CDR3 loop reads CASSPTPTTSWATQYF. For the CDR3, the DNA is TGCGCCAGCAGCCCGACGCCGACGACTAGCTGGGCGACCCAGTACTTC.

The chain uses TRBV4-2 and TRBJ1-6; the D gene is possibly TRBD1 (6 bases). Trimming left V 4 bases short and J 4 bases short, with 14 bases between. The CDR3 runs 16 residues. Germline values: CDR1 LGHNA, CDR2 YNFKEQ. The CDR3 sequence is CASSPRQAQYNSPLHF. CDR3 nucleotide sequence: TGTGCCAGCAGCCCCCGACAGGCCCAGTATAATTCACCCCTCCACTTT.

V gene TRBV4-3 combines with J gene TRBJ2-7; D is uncertain. In germline, CDR1 is LGHNA, CDR2 YSLEER. Between the trimmed V and J ends, which lost 1 base and 3 bases, there was a span of 16 bases. The CDR3 is made up of 16 amino acids. In nucleotides, the CDR3 is TGCGCCAGCAGCCAAGCAGCCGGGCGCGCCCACTACGAGCAGTACTTC. Its protein is CASSQAAGRAHYEQYF.

The chain is built from TRBV27 and TRBJ1-1; 7 bases align to TRBD1. CDR3 length: 14 amino acids. Trimming took 6 bases from V and 4 from J; bases not matched to a gene: 8. Germline V gives CDR1 MNHEY, CDR2 SMNVEV (reference sequence). The CDR3 bases are TGTGCCAGCAGCTTAGGGACAGAACCCACTGAAGCTTTCTTT. Its protein product is CASSLGTEPTEAFF.

The chain recombines TRBV7-8 with TRBJ2-7; possible D gene TRBD1, 5 bases. The CDR3 sequence is 18 residues long. Trimming took off 3 bases at V and 5 bases at J, with 26 bases between the two ends. The germline V gene has CDR1 SGHVS and CDR2 FQNEAQ. This CDR3 is CASSFPALTDTGRNEQYF. The CDR3, as DNA: TGTGCCAGCAGCTTTCCCGCCCTGACGGACACAGGACGAAACGAGCAGTACTTC.

Written as DNA, the CDR3 is TGTGCCAGCAGTTCGGTAGGGAATCAGCCCCAGCATTTT. Its translation: CASSSVGNQPQHF. The chain has TRBV28 and TRBJ1-5; D remains unclear. CDR1 MDHEN and CDR2 SYDVKM come from the germline V gene. The V end lost 4 bases, the J end lost 4 bases, and 8 bases lay between the germline ends. CDR3 length equals 13 residues.

The genes are TRBV12-3 or TRBV12-4 and TRBJ1-4; TRBD1 agrees at 8 bases. There are 13 residues in the CDR3. Germline trimming cut 5 bases from V and 7 bases from J; bases unmatched to any gene: 3. The CDR3 DNA is TGTGCCAGCAGTGGACAGGGACCTGAAAAACTGTTTTTT. It translates to CASSGQGPEKLFF.